This T cell receptor beta chain appears in the sequencing data of a study of identical twins. V lost 6 bases and J lost 5; bases outside the gene matches: 9. From germline, CDR1 is SNHLY and CDR2 FYNNEI. CDR3 size: 15 residues. This clonotype has a handful of counts. Its antigen is not known. MiXCR, run by TCRdb on the 5' RACE reads, gives a single entry per CDR3 protein. Here the sample spans about 720,000 distinct CDR3 sequences, around a sixth being singletons. Points from the study as a whole: Donors were not followed over many years; analysis was cross-sectional.

Separately, the same data were catalogued under a study of T cells expressing NK-cell markers. That paper notes: Sorted CD3+CD56+NKG2C+, CD3+CD56+NKG2C- and CD3+CD56-NKG2C+ T-cell subsets were beta-chain profiled.

The gene calls are TRBV2 and TRBJ2-1; 8 bases agree with TRBD1. Sample: PBMCs. The receptor's source is a woman aged 18-29 years in good health. The CDR3: CASSIRQGIDNEQFF. CDR3 DNA sequence: TGTGCCAGCAGCATTAGACAGGGGATAGACAATGAGCAGTTCTTC.